These 29 T cell receptor beta chains were sequenced from one sample in a study of OX40 agonist ivuxolimab in advanced cancers. Here immunoSEQ multiplex PCR was the method, and the copy in TCRdb shows in-frame clones only, minus some. The sample lists 50,000 to 65,000 clones, 80% to 95% occurring once. Sequenced material: CD4+ or CD8+ T cells sorted from blood, taken in a trial of the OX40 agonist ivuxolimab. The receptors were sampled from an adult with an advanced solid tumor such as melanoma, head and neck, liver or kidney cancer.

The DNA of the CDR3 is TGTGCCAGCAGCTCCCCGGGGACCGGCCGGCCCTACGAGCAGTACTTC. It encodes CASSSPGTGRPYEQYF. The chain employs TRBV13 and TRBJ2-7; either TRBD1 or TRBD2 may fit D (5 bases each). With 4 bases removed from V and 2 bases from J, the gap between germline ends came to 18 bases. The CDR3 has 16 amino acids. Germline loops: CDR1 PRHDT, CDR2 FYEKMQ (reference sequence).

This chain joins TRBV20-1 and TRBJ2-7; D uncertain. The V gene lost 4 bases and the J gene lost 6 bases, with 10 bases spanning the gap. The CDR3 spans 11 residues. Per germline, CDR1 DFQATT and CDR2 SNEGSKA (reference sequence). The CDR3 nucleotides are TGCAGTGCTACGGTATCGGGCGAGCAGTACTTC. Amino acid sequence: CSATVSGEQYF.

The V gene is TRBV4-1, the J gene TRBJ1-2; 10 positions match TRBD1. Unmatched junction bases numbered 7, after V lost 6 bases and J lost 3 bases. This CDR3 contains 15 residues. Germline loops: CDR1 MGHRA, CDR2 YSYEKL. The CDR3 loop reads CASSLGQGVDYGYTF. CDR3 coding DNA: TGCGCCAGCAGTCTTGGACAGGGGGTCGACTATGGCTACACCTTC.

The chain is built from TRBV6-5 and TRBJ1-5, with a weak D call TRBD1 (6 bases). CDR1 and CDR2 (germline): MNHEY, SVGAGI. The CDR3 extends over 14 amino acids. The V gene lost 3 bases and the J gene lost 6 bases, with 12 bases spanning the gap. The CDR3 coding sequence is TGTGCCAGCAGTTATGAGGGGGTGGCTCAGCCCCAGCATTTT. It translates to CASSYEGVAQPQHF.

The chain joins TRBV5-4 to TRBJ2-3; no clear D. The length of the CDR3 is 14 residues. The V end lost 3 bases, the J end lost 0 bases, and 8 bases lay between the germline ends. Germline values: CDR1 SGHNT, CDR2 YYREEE (reference sequence). The CDR3 reads CASSSLDSTDTQYF. The CDR3 DNA follows: TGTGCCAGCAGCTCGTTAGACAGCACAGATACGCAGTATTTT.

The J gene is TRBJ1-2, the V gene TRBV7-6; D is uncertain. CDR1 is SGHVS, CDR2 FNYEAQ, per germline. V lost 0 bases and J 8 bases, leaving 10 bases between the germline ends. The CDR3 is 13 residues long. DNA for the CDR3: TGTGCCAGCAGCTTAGCAGACGGGAAGGGCTACACCTTC. Its protein product is CASSLADGKGYTF.

This chain links TRBV2 with TRBJ2-7; D unresolved. Germline loops: CDR1 SNHLY, CDR2 FYNNEI. V lost 5 bases and J 0 bases, leaving 20 bases between the germline ends. The CDR3 extends over 17 amino acids. The chain's CDR3 is CASSSGPTPTSSYEQYF. The DNA of the CDR3 is TGTGCCAGCAGTTCGGGTCCCACTCCCACCAGCTCCTACGAGCAGTACTTC.

This clone is a singleton in its sample. This chain uses TRBV2 with TRBJ1-1, with 9 bases matching TRBD1. Germline assignment: CDR1 SNHLY and CDR2 FYNNEI. With V trimmed by 3 bases and J by 6 bases, 8 bases remained unmatched. CDR3 length: 15 amino acids. CDR3 bases: TGTGCCAGCAGTGAGGCTCAACAGGGGGCTGCTGAAGCTTTCTTT. It is translated as CASSEAQQGAAEAFF. Filled out from reference TRBV2 and TRBJ1-1, the complete variable domain reads EPEVTQTPSHQVTQMGQEVILRCVPISNHLYFYWYRQILGQKVEFLVSFYNNEISEKSEIFDDQFSVERPDGSNFTLKIRSTKLEDSAMYFCASSEAQQGAAEAFFGQGTRLTVV.

This clone was seen a single time. The chain combines TRBV25-1 with TRBJ1-3; no reliable D call. This CDR3 contains 14 residues. Trimming removed 6 bases at V and 5 bases at J, with 14 bases between. Germline CDR1 reads MGHDK; CDR2 reads SYGVNS. The CDR3 coding sequence is TGTGCCAGCAGCATCGGGGAGGTCCGAAACACCATATATTTT. It yields the protein CASSIGEVRNTIYF.

The J gene is TRBJ1-5, the V gene TRBV7-3; D might be TRBD1 (6 bases). V was cut by 1 base and J by 0 bases, with 13 bases left in between. The germline V gene encodes CDR1 SGHTA and CDR2 FQGTGA. The CDR3 is 17 residues long. The DNA for the CDR3 is TGTGCCAGCAGCTTAAAGGGAACAGGGAATAGCAATCAGCCCCAGCATTTT. Protein sequence: CASSLKGTGNSNQPQHF. The full variable domain, completed using reference TRBV7-3 and TRBJ1-5, is GAGVSQTPSNKVTEKGKYVELRCDPISGHTALYWYRQSLGQGPEFLIYFQGTGAADDSGLPNDRFFAVRPEGSVSTLKIQRTERGDSAVYLCASSLKGTGNSNQPQHFGDGTRLSIL.

The gene calls are TRBV19 and TRBJ1-2; D uncertain. Germline V CDR1 and CDR2: LNHDA, SQIVND (reference sequence). V lost 10 bases and J 8 bases, leaving 11 bases between the germline ends. The CDR3 runs 10 residues. CDR3 loop: CATKWGGYTF. For the CDR3, the DNA is TGTGCCACCAAATGGGGAGGCTACACCTTC.

The rearrangement links TRBV27 to TRBJ2-2; D remains unclear. Trimming took 8 bases from V and 3 from J, leaving 19 bases between them. The CDR3 runs to 16 residues. Germline CDR1 reads MNHEY; CDR2 reads SMNVEV (reference sequence). CDR3 sequence: CASLPLLGLDTGELFF. DNA of the CDR3: TGTGCCAGCTTACCGCTTCTTGGGTTAGACACCGGGGAGCTGTTTTTT.

As to this clone: Other DNA sequences in this sample translate to the same CDR3. V gene TRBV27 combines with J gene TRBJ1-6, with a weak D call TRBD1 (6 bases). The CDR3 is made up of 17 amino acids. V was pared by 5 bases and J by 1 base, with 15 bases between. CDR1 is MNHEY, CDR2 SMNVEV, per germline (reference sequence). In DNA form, the CDR3 reads TGTGCCAGCAGTCAGGACAGTCTTCGTTCCTATAATTCACCCCTCCACTTT. Protein: CASSQDSLRSYNSPLHF.

The rearrangement links TRBV21-1 to TRBJ1-2. TRBV21-1 represents a pseudogene. CDR3 size: 12 residues. The chain's CDR3 is CARRTGTYGYTF. CDR3 coding DNA: TGTGCCAGAAGAACAGGGACTTATGGCTACACCTTC.

This chain uses TRBV19 with TRBJ1-4; 7 positions agree with TRBD1. V lost 1 base and J lost 3; bases outside the gene matches: 2. The CDR3 has 15 amino acids. Germline V gene lookup returns CDR1 LNHDA and CDR2 SQIVND (reference sequence). CDR3 sequence reads: CASSIGGQPNEKLFF. CDR3 sequence (DNA): TGTGCCAGTAGTATAGGGGGACAGCCTAATGAAAAACTGTTTTTT. Using reference TRBV19 and TRBJ1-4 for the parts outside the CDR3, the full variable domain is DGGITQSPKYLFRKEGQNVTLSCEQNLNHDAMYWYRQDPGQGLRLIYYSQIVNDFQKGDIAEGYSVSREKKESFPLTVTSAQKNPTAFYLCASSIGGQPNEKLFFGSGTQLSVL.

The chain employs TRBV7-9 and TRBJ1-1; D remains unclear. Germline V gives CDR1 SEHNR, CDR2 FQNEAQ (reference sequence). Deletions cut 4 bases from V and 4 bases from J, with 10 bases between. This CDR3 comprises 13 residues. CDR3 sequence reads: CASSSDLVTEAFF. In DNA, the CDR3 is TGTGCCAGCAGCTCCGACTTGGTCACTGAAGCTTTCTTT.

The chain recombines TRBV5-4 with TRBJ1-2; D ambiguous. CDR1 is SGHNT and CDR2 is YYREEE in the germline V gene (reference sequence). The CDR3 length is 15 residues. V lost 0 bases, J lost 0 bases, and 9 bases lay in between. The CDR3 loop reads CASSLGALPNYGYTF. CDR3 coding DNA: TGTGCCAGCAGCTTGGGAGCCCTCCCTAACTATGGCTACACCTTC.

The rearrangement joins TRBV4-3 to TRBJ1-2; no reliable D call. The CDR3 totals 15 residues. The germline CDR1 and CDR2 sequences are LGHNA and YSLEER. V lost 0 bases to trimming and J lost 4 bases, with 12 bases between them. The CDR3 loop reads CASSQDRREPYGYTF. The CDR3 DNA reads TGCGCCAGCAGCCAAGATAGGAGGGAACCCTATGGCTACACCTTC.

The gene calls are TRBV6-1 and TRBJ1-5; TRBD1 aligns across 7 bases. Germline V gene lookup returns CDR1 MNHNS and CDR2 SASEGT. The CDR3 totals 15 residues. J lost 6 bases, V lost 7 bases, and 12 bases had no gene match. CDR3 bases: TGTGCCAGCATGCTATTGGCAGGGGGGACTCAGCCCCAGCATTTT. This gives the protein CASMLLAGGTQPQHF.

The chain couples TRBV4-1 to TRBJ2-3, with 8 bases lining up with TRBD2. Per the germline V gene, CDR1 is MGHRA and CDR2 is YSYEKL. This CDR3 is built from 17 residues. The V segment lost 0 bases and the J segment 1 base; nucleotides outside the gene matches: 6. In nucleotides, the CDR3 is TGCGCCAGCAGCCAAGACCATATACTAGCGGGCACAGATACGCAGTATTTT. It codes for CASSQDHILAGTDTQYF.

The V call is TRBV30, the J call TRBJ1-4; 8 nucleotides line up with TRBD1. The ends lost 4 bases at V and 6 bases at J; junction bases unmatched: 13. The germline V gene encodes CDR1 GTSNPN and CDR2 SVGIG (reference sequence). The CDR3 covers 16 residues. In DNA, the CDR3 is TGTGCCTGGACCGATTGGCGGACAGGGAATGATGAAAAACTGTTTTTT. This gives the protein CAWTDWRTGNDEKLFF.

The J gene is TRBJ2-1, the V gene TRBV10-3; D is unclear. V was trimmed by 3 bases and J by 4 bases, leaving 7 bases between them. The CDR3 contains 13 residues. Germline CDR1 ENHRY, CDR2 SYGVKD. The CDR3 region is CAISEPEYNEQFF. Written as DNA, the CDR3 is TGTGCCATCAGTGAACCCGAGTACAATGAGCAGTTCTTC.

The gene calls are TRBV9 and TRBJ2-4; 8 bases fit TRBD1. V shed 7 bases and J 8 bases; nucleotides not matched to a gene: 5. In germline, CDR1 is SGDLS, CDR2 YYNGEE. This CDR3 spans 12 amino acids. CDR3 coding DNA: TGTGCCAGCGGAGGACAGGGAGACATTCAGTACTTC. Amino acid sequence: CASGGQGDIQYF. Looking up the rest from reference TRBV9 and TRBJ2-4 gives the full variable domain: DSGVTQTPKHLITATGQRVTLRCSPRSGDLSVYWYQQSLDQGLQFLIQYYNGEERAKGNILERFSAQQFPDLHSELNLSSLELGDSALYFCASGGQGDIQYFGAGTRLSVL.

V gene TRBV7-9 combines with J gene TRBJ1-1; D unclear. CDR3 length: 11 amino acids. Germline V gene lookup returns CDR1 SEHNR and CDR2 FQNEAQ (reference sequence). V lost 10 bases to trimming and J lost 4 bases, with 10 bases between them. The CDR3 nucleotides are TGTGCCACAGACCGGCCCACTGAAGCTTTCTTT. Its protein is CATDRPTEAFF.

The rearrangement joins TRBV6-5 to TRBJ2-7; D uncertain. CDR3 length equals 12 residues. Germline CDR1 and CDR2: MNHEY and SVGAGI. V was trimmed by 2 bases and J by 2 bases, leaving 4 bases between them. Here the CDR3 reads CASSYDPYEQYF. CDR3 sequence (DNA): TGTGCCAGCAGTTACGACCCCTACGAGCAGTACTTC.

This chain uses TRBV11-2 with TRBJ2-7; D ambiguous. V lost 4 bases and J 5 bases, leaving 12 bases between the germline ends. Germline CDR1 reads SGHAT; CDR2 reads FQNNGV. This CDR3 is built from 13 residues. The CDR3 nucleotides read TGTGCCAGCAGCTACGTCGGCGGCGACGAGCAGTACTTC. Translation gives CASSYVGGDEQYF.

The chain links TRBV7-9 to TRBJ1-2, with TRBD1 identical over 8 bases. Germline V gene sequence: CDR1 SEHNR, CDR2 FQNEAQ (reference sequence). This CDR3 is built from 14 residues. Trimming removed 1 base from V and 4 bases from J; junction bases left unmatched: 2. The CDR3 nucleotides read TGTGCCAGCAGCTTAGGTGGGACAGGCTATGGCTACACCTTC. It is translated as CASSLGGTGYGYTF.

V is TRBV2 and J is TRBJ2-5; D tentatively reads TRBD1 or TRBD2 (5 bases each). Trimming removed 3 bases at V and 1 base at J, with 6 bases between. Germline CDR1 is SNHLY and CDR2 is FYNNEI. This CDR3 has 13 amino acids. The CDR3, as DNA: TGTGCCAGCAGTGACGGGACCCAAGAGACCCAGTACTTC. This codes for CASSDGTQETQYF.

The V call is TRBV13, the J call TRBJ2-3, with TRBD2 identical over 12 bases. Germline CDR1 PRHDT, CDR2 FYEKMQ (reference sequence). The ends lost 5 bases at V and 6 bases at J; junction bases unmatched: 3. This CDR3 is 14 amino acids long. CDR3 region: CASSGLAGGDTQYF. The CDR3 region has the DNA TGTGCCAGCAGCGGGCTAGCGGGGGGGGATACGCAGTATTTT. The variable domain in full, with the rest retrieved from reference TRBV13 and TRBJ2-3, is AAGVIQSPRHLIKEKRETATLKCYPIPRHDTVYWYQQGPGQDPQFLISFYEKMQSDKGSIPDRFSAQQFSDYHSELNMSSLELGDSALYFCASSGLAGGDTQYFGPGTRLTVL.